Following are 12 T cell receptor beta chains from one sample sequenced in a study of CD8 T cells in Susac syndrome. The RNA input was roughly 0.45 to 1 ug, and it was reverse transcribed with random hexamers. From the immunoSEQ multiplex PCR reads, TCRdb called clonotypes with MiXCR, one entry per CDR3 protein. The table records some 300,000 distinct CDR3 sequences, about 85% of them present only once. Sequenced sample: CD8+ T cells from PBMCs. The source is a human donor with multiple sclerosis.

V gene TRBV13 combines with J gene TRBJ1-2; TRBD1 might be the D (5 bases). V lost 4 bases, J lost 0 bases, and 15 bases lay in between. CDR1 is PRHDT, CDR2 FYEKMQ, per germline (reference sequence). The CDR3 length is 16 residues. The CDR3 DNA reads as TGTGCCAGCAGCTACCGGGCTGGGGGACCTAACTATGGCTACACCTTC. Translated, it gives CASSYRAGGPNYGYTF.

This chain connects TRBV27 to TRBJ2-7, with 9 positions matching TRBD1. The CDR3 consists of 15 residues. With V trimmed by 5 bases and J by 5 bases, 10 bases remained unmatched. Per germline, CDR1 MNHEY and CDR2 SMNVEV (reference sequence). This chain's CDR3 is CASSPGQGLFDEQYF. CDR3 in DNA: TGTGCCAGCAGTCCAGGACAGGGGCTATTCGACGAGCAGTACTTC.

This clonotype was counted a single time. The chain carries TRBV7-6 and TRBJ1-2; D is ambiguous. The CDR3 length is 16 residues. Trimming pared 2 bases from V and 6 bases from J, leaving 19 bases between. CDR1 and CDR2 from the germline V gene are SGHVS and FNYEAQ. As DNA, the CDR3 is TGTGCCAGCAGCTTATATGGTGGCCCCGTCGAGAATGGCTACACCTTC. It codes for CASSLYGGPVENGYTF.

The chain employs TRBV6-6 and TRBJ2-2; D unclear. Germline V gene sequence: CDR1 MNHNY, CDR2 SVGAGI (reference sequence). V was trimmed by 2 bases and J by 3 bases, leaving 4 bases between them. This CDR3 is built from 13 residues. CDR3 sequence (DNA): TGTGCCAGCAGTTACCGGTACACCGGGGAGCTGTTTTTT. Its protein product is CASSYRYTGELFF.

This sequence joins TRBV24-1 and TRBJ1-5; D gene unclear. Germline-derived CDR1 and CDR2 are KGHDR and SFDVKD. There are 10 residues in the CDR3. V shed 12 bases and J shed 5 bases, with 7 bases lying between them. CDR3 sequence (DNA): TGTGCCTTCCCAGATCAGCCCCAGCATTTT. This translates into CAFPDQPQHF.

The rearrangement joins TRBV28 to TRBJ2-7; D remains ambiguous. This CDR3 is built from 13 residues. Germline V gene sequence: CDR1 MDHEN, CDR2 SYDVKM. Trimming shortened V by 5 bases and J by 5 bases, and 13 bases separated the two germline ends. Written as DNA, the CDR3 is TGTGCCAGCAGTCCCCAAGGGCATGACGAGCAGTACTTC. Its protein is CASSPQGHDEQYF.

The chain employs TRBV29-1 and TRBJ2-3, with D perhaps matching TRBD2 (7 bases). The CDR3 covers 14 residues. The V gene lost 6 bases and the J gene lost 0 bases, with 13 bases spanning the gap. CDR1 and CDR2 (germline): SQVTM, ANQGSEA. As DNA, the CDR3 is TGCAGCGTCGCGGGGGCCTCTAGCACAGATACGCAGTATTTT. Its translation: CSVAGASSTDTQYF.

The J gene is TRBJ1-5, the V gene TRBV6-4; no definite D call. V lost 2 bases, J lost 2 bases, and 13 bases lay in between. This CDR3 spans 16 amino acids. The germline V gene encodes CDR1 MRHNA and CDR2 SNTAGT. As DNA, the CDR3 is TGTGCCAGCAGTGACGCCCCGACGGTTGGCAATCAGCCCCAGCATTTT. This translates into CASSDAPTVGNQPQHF.

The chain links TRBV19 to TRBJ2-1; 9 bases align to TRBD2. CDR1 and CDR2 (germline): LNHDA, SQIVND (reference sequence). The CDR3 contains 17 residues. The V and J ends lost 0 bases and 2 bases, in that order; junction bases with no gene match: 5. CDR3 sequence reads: CASSIDPASGAYNEQFF. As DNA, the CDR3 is TGTGCCAGTAGTATAGATCCGGCTAGCGGGGCCTACAATGAGCAGTTCTTC.

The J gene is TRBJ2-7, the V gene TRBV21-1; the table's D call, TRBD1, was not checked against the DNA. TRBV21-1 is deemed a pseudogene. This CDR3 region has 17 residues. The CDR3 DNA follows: TGTGCCAGCAGCATACCTCGGACGGGACAGGGACAGTGCGAGCAGTACTTC. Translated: CASSIPRTGQGQCEQYF.

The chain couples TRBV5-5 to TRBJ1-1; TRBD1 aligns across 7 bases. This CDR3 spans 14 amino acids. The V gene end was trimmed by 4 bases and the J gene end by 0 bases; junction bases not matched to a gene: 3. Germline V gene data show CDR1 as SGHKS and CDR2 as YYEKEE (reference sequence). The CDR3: CASSRDSLNTEAFF. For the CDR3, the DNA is TGTGCCAGCAGCAGGGACAGCCTGAACACTGAAGCTTTCTTT.

In DNA, the CDR3 is TGTGCCAGCAGCCCCCGCGAAGGGATCCTCAATGGCTACACCTTC. It is translated as CASSPREGILNGYTF. V and J are TRBV5-4 and TRBJ1-2; no clear D gene. This CDR3 contains 15 residues. The germline V and J ends were trimmed by 4 bases and 6 bases, with 19 bases remaining between them. In germline, CDR1 is SGHNT, CDR2 YYREEE (reference sequence).